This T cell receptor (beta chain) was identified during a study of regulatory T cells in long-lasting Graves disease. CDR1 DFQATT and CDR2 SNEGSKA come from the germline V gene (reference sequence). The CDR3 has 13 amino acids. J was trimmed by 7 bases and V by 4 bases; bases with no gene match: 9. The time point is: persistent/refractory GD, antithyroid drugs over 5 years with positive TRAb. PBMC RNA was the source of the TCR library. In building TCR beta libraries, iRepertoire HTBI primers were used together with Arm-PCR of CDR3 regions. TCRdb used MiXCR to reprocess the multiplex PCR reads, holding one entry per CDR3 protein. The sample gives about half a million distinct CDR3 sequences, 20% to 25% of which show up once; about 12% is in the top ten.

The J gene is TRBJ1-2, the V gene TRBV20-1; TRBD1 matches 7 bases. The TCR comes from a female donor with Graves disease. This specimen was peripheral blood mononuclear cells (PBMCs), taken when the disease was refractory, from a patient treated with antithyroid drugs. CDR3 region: CSATWGTETGYTF. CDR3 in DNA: TGCAGTGCTACATGGGGGACAGAGACTGGCTACACCTTC.